These 17 T cell receptor beta chains came from one sample sequenced in a study of T cells in Graves' hyperthyroidism and ophthalmopathy. There were TCR beta CDR3 regions amplified from RNA transcripts. Primed by the HTBI set, a first-round RT-PCR was run on the TCR CDR3. TCRdb reanalysed the multiplex PCR reads using MiXCR and keeps one entry per CDR3 protein. This sample has about 610,000 distinct CDR3 sequences; roughly 16% occur once, and the top ten carry less than 3.5%. Sequencing input: blood. The receptors shown here come from a woman between 35 and 50 years old with Graves' ophthalmopathy.

Of note for this clonotype: At one end, the junction sequence differs from germline, possibly due to a read error. The V and J genes are TRBV12-3 or TRBV12-4 and TRBJ2-4, with TRBD1 identical over 9 bases. The CDR3 is 16 residues long. The CDR3 is CANSSTGGAAKNIQYF. CDR3 sequence (DNA): TGTGCCAACAGTTCCACAGGGGGCGCCGCCAAAAACATTCAGTACTTC.

This chain connects TRBV28 to TRBJ2-1; 8 bases match TRBD2. The J call is in doubt because the DNA end fits TRBJ2-7 better. This CDR3 has 14 residues. Per germline, CDR1 MDHEN and CDR2 SYDVKM. The CDR3: CASIPSGPYDEQYF. The CDR3 bases are TGTGCCAGCATTCCTAGCGGGCCCTACGATGAGCAGTACTTC.

This clonotype showed up many times. V is TRBV28 and J is TRBJ2-5; no definite D call. V was shortened by 3 bases and J by 3 bases, with 8 bases between the two germline ends. Germline CDR1 and CDR2: MDHEN and SYDVKM. This CDR3 has 13 residues. The CDR3 reads CASSFNQEETQYF. The DNA for the CDR3 is TGTGCCAGCAGTTTTAATCAGGAAGAGACCCAGTACTTC.

In this sample, this clonotype turned up many times. CDR3 nucleotides: TGTGCCAGCAGTCCTGGACAGGGACGTTTAACCGGGGAGCTGTTTTTT. The encoded protein is CASSPGQGRLTGELFF. The chain recombines TRBV2 with TRBJ2-2; TRBD1 agrees at 8 bases. CDR1 and CDR2 from the germline V gene are SNHLY and FYNNEI. J was trimmed by 5 bases and V by 5 bases; bases with no gene match: 10. The CDR3 is 16 residues long.

At least ten counts were recorded for this clonotype. V is TRBV20-1 and J is TRBJ2-3; 8 bases agree with TRBD1. Trimming cost V 2 bases and J 3 bases; bases outside gene matches: 4. The CDR3 has 14 residues. Germline CDR1 is DFQATT and CDR2 is SNEGSKA (reference sequence). CDR3 DNA sequence: TGCAGTGCTAGACAGGACAGGGCAACAGATACGCAGTATTTT. This encodes CSARQDRATDTQYF.

The chain couples TRBV28 to TRBJ2-7; 8 bases match TRBD1. Germline V gene data show CDR1 as MDHEN and CDR2 as SYDVKM. The CDR3 consists of 15 residues. J gave up 3 bases and V 6 bases, and 10 bases lay outside the gene matches. The CDR3: CASSPTGGGNYEQYF. The CDR3 DNA reads as TGTGCCAGCAGCCCAACAGGGGGTGGTAACTACGAGCAGTACTTC.

This clonotype was detected only a few times. The DNA for the CDR3 is TGTGCCAGTAGTATAGACAACCCCGTTGGGGAGGGAACCGGGGAGCTGTTTTTT. Translation gives CASSIDNPVGEGTGELFF. The chain combines TRBV19 with TRBJ2-2; TRBD2 agrees at 7 bases. This CDR3 contains 18 residues. Germline lookup yields CDR1 LNHDA and CDR2 SQIVND (reference sequence). The J segment lost 5 bases and the V segment lost 0 bases, leaving 12 bases of the junction unmatched.

This clonotype was recorded many times. This chain links TRBV30 with TRBJ2-4; 9 bases fit TRBD1. Germline V gene data show CDR1 as GTSNPN and CDR2 as SVGIG (reference sequence). The CDR3 is made up of 14 amino acids. J gave up 2 bases and V 6 bases, and 5 bases lay outside the gene matches. The CDR3 bases are TGTGCCTGCCTGGACAGGGGCACCAAAAACATTCAGTACTTC. Amino acid sequence: CACLDRGTKNIQYF.

This clonotype was counted at least ten times. This chain links TRBV11-2 with TRBJ1-2; D call uncertain. Germline V gives CDR1 SGHAT, CDR2 FQNNGV. This CDR3 region has 14 residues. The V end was cut by 1 base, the J end by 6 bases, with 12 bases between. In DNA, the CDR3 is TGTGCCAGCAGCTTAGGTTCGTACGGGGATGGCTACACCTTC. This codes for CASSLGSYGDGYTF.

This clonotype showed up many times. The V call is TRBV11-2, the J call TRBJ2-1; no firm D call. Per germline, CDR1 SGHAT and CDR2 FQNNGV. The V end lost 3 bases, the J end lost 3 bases, and 9 bases lay between the germline ends. This CDR3 is 14 amino acids long. The CDR3: CASSLRDYYNEQFF. CDR3 nucleotides: TGTGCCAGCAGCTTGCGCGATTACTACAATGAGCAGTTCTTC.

The count of this clonotype is one. The V and J genes are TRBV20-1 and TRBJ1-2; perhaps TRBD1 as D (5 bases). V was cut by 2 bases and J by 6 bases, with 10 bases left in between. This CDR3 is built from 12 residues. Germline V gene data show CDR1 as DFQATT and CDR2 as SNEGSKA (reference sequence). The DNA of the CDR3 is TGCAGTGCTAGAAGGGGATTGGATGGCTACACCTTC. Translated, it gives CSARRGLDGYTF.

This clonotype was seen many times. The chain has TRBV7-2 and TRBJ2-5; D possibly corresponds to TRBD1 (7 bases). V was clipped by 2 bases and J by 5 bases, with 21 bases between them. The germline CDR1 and CDR2 sequences are SGHTA and FQGNSA. This CDR3 spans 17 amino acids. This chain's CDR3 is CASSLNSRLTGRETQYF. DNA for the CDR3: TGTGCCAGCAGCTTAAATTCCAGGCTGACAGGGAGGGAGACCCAGTACTTC.

This clonotype turned up a few times. The chain is built from TRBV24-1 and TRBJ2-6; D is perhaps TRBD1 (6 bases). Looked up from germline, CDR1 is KGHDR and CDR2 is SFDVKD. This CDR3 has 16 residues. Trimming shortened V by 0 bases and J by 3 bases, and 8 bases separated the two germline ends. The CDR3, as DNA: TGTGCCACCAGTGATTTGAACAGGGATGGGGCCAACGTCCTGACTTTC. Its protein is CATSDLNRDGANVLTF.

The chain has TRBV6-1 and TRBJ2-5; no reliable D call. Trimming stripped 7 bases from V and 0 bases from J, with 6 bases between. This CDR3 has 12 residues. CDR1 and CDR2 from the germline V gene are MNHNS and SASEGT. The CDR3 nucleotides read TGTGCCAGCATGGGCAACCAAGAGACCCAGTACTTC. Translating gives CASMGNQETQYF.

This clonotype was recorded many times. The chain recombines TRBV2 with TRBJ2-7; 7 bases fit TRBD1. The CDR3 length is 14 residues. V shed 4 bases and J 6 bases; nucleotides not matched to a gene: 9. From germline, CDR1 is SNHLY and CDR2 FYNNEI. CDR3 residues: CASSGQGPLGEQYF. The CDR3 nucleotides read TGTGCCAGCAGTGGACAGGGCCCTCTAGGCGAGCAGTACTTC.

Note on this clonotype: At one end the junction does not follow the germline gene, possibly because of a read error. CDR3 protein: CSASAPGTRFLTDAQYF. CDR3 bases: TGCAGTGCTAGTGCTCCCGGGACTAGATTCCTAACAGATGCGCAGTATTTT. The chain combines TRBV20-1 with TRBJ2-3; TRBD2 matches 8 bases. Germline CDR1 and CDR2: DFQATT and SNEGSKA (reference sequence). The CDR3 runs to 17 residues.

The genes are TRBV7-2 and TRBJ1-5, with D perhaps TRBD1 (6 bases). The CDR3 contains 16 residues. V lost 0 bases to trimming and J lost 2 bases, with 11 bases between them. CDR1 is SGHTA and CDR2 is FQGNSA in the germline V gene. CDR3 nucleotide sequence: TGTGCCAGCAGCTTAGCTGGGGGCTTTGGCAATCAGCCCCAGCATTTT. Translating gives CASSLAGGFGNQPQHF.